This passage covers 15 T cell receptor beta chains from one sample sequenced in a study of blood T cell repertoires in COVID-19. Sequencing was performed with immunoSEQ multiplex PCR; in TCRdb, only in-frame clones are kept and a portion is missing. This repertoire shows some 150,000 clones, roughly 76% found once; its top ten account for roughly 8%. The sequencing input was peripheral blood. These receptors all come from a human donor with acute or convalescent COVID-19. The donor label of this sample is uncertain.

This sequence joins TRBV6-5 and TRBJ1-1, with 10 bases matching TRBD1. This CDR3 comprises 13 residues. V dropped 7 bases and J dropped 5; count of bases not matched to a gene: 4. Looked up from germline, CDR1 is MNHEY and CDR2 is SVGAGI. The CDR3 is CASKTGGRTEAFF. Written as DNA, the CDR3 is TGTGCCAGCAAGACAGGGGGCCGAACTGAAGCTTTCTTT.

This chain uses TRBV5-1 with TRBJ1-3; D is unclear. Germline CDR1 SGHRS, CDR2 YFSETQ. The CDR3 sequence is 14 residues long. Trimming removed 5 bases from V and 0 bases from J, with 9 bases in between. CDR3 sequence: CASSVGVSGNTIYF. The CDR3 coding sequence is TGCGCCAGCAGTGTCGGGGTCTCTGGAAACACCATATATTTT. The full variable domain, its missing parts supplied by reference TRBV5-1 and TRBJ1-3, is KAGVTQTPRYLIKTRGQQVTLSCSPISGHRSVSWYQQTPGQGLQFLFEYFSETQRNKGNFPGRFSGRQFSNSRSEMNVSTLELGDSALYLCASSVGVSGNTIYFGEGSWLTVV.

The rearrangement joins TRBV7-9 to TRBJ2-2; a possible D gene is TRBD2 (6 bases). The CDR3 is made up of 15 amino acids. Trimming cost V 3 bases and J 3 bases, with 11 bases left between them. CDR1 and CDR2 (germline): SEHNR, FQNEAQ (reference sequence). The DNA for the CDR3 is TGTGCCAGCAGCTTCTTGCGGGGTGACACCGGGGAGCTGTTTTTT. Amino acids: CASSFLRGDTGELFF.

The gene calls are TRBV6-6 and TRBJ1-3; perhaps TRBD1 as D (5 bases). Germline V gene data show CDR1 as MNHNY and CDR2 as SVGAGI (reference sequence). Trimming removed 8 bases at V and 3 bases at J, with 14 bases between. The CDR3 totals 14 residues. The CDR3 protein is CASLTDLFGNTIYF. The CDR3 region has the DNA TGTGCCAGCCTGACAGATCTATTTGGAAACACCATATATTTT.

The V gene is TRBV18, the J gene TRBJ1-2; D not certain. Trimming cost V 2 bases and J 5 bases, with 9 bases left between them. Germline CDR1 is KGHSH and CDR2 is LQKENI. This CDR3 is built from 13 residues. The CDR3 here is CASSPTQEYGYTF. CDR3 nucleotide sequence: TGTGCCAGCTCACCAACCCAGGAATATGGCTACACCTTC.

V and J are TRBV12-3 or TRBV12-4 and TRBJ1-3; a possible D gene is TRBD1 (5 bases). V lost 6 bases to trimming and J lost 9 bases, with 12 bases between them. The CDR3 covers 12 residues. CDR3 sequence: CASSVDRGTIYF. As DNA, the CDR3 is TGTGCCAGCAGCGTTGACAGAGGCACCATATATTTT.

The rearrangement joins TRBV3-1 (or the pseudogene TRBV3-2) to TRBJ2-7; D is unclear. This CDR3 spans 13 amino acids. V was trimmed by 0 bases and J by 3 bases, leaving 6 bases between them. Germline V gene sequence: CDR1 LGHDT, CDR2 YNNKEL (reference sequence). The CDR3 loop is CASSQDGHYEQYV. CDR3 coding DNA: TGTGCCAGCAGCCAAGATGGGCACTACGAGCAGTACGTC.

The chain has TRBV9 and TRBJ2-6; a possible D gene is TRBD2 (6 bases). From germline, CDR1 is SGDLS and CDR2 YYNGEE. The V end lost 4 bases, the J end lost 2 bases, and 16 bases lay between the germline ends. The CDR3 extends over 17 amino acids. The DNA of the CDR3 is TGTGCCAGCAGCCCCGCTGGGCGGGGACCTGGGGCCAACGTCCTGACTTTC. Translating gives CASSPAGRGPGANVLTF. Variable domain in full (rest from reference TRBV9 and TRBJ2-6): DSGVTQTPKHLITATGQRVTLRCSPRSGDLSVYWYQQSLDQGLQFLIQYYNGEERAKGNILERFSAQQFPDLHSELNLSSLELGDSALYFCASSPAGRGPGANVLTFGAGSRLTVL.

This clone was seen a few times. The chain is built from TRBV5-1 and TRBJ1-1; D remains unclear. V gave up 4 bases and J gave up 4 bases, with 17 bases separating them. The CDR3 is 15 residues long. The germline gives CDR1 SGHRS, CDR2 YFSETQ. For the CDR3, the DNA is TGCGCCAGCAGCCCTTTTTTGGCCGAGGGCACTGAAGCTTTCTTT. Translating it yields CASSPFLAEGTEAFF.

This clone was counted once. This chain joins TRBV19 and TRBJ2-6, with D possibly being TRBD2 (6 bases). V gave up 7 bases and J gave up 0 bases, with 16 bases separating them. Per germline, CDR1 LNHDA and CDR2 SQIVND (reference sequence). The CDR3 is 17 residues long. The CDR3 region is CASTPGGVLSGANVLTF. CDR3 DNA sequence: TGTGCCAGTACCCCCGGAGGGGTTCTCTCTGGGGCCAACGTCCTGACTTTC.

The chain carries TRBV6-6 and TRBJ1-5; possible D gene TRBD1, 6 bases. Trimming removed 6 bases at V and 1 base at J, with 16 bases between. CDR3 length: 16 amino acids. The germline V gene encodes CDR1 MNHNY and CDR2 SVGAGI (reference sequence). In DNA form, the CDR3 reads TGTGCCAGCAGCCATTTACAGGGTGGGAGCAATCAGCCCCAGCATTTT. This encodes CASSHLQGGSNQPQHF.

Concerning this clone itself: The same CDR3 can be traced to other DNA sequences in this sample. The chain recombines TRBV5-1 with TRBJ1-1, with D hard to call. Trimming cost V 3 bases and J 6 bases, with 9 bases left between them. The germline V gene has CDR1 SGHRS and CDR2 YFSETQ. The CDR3 totals 12 residues. DNA of the CDR3: TGCGCCAGCAGCTCTGGAGTTGCTGAAGCTTTCTTT. It is translated as CASSSGVAEAFF.

This clone was counted a few times. The gene calls are TRBV6-5 and TRBJ1-1, with D possibly being TRBD1 (6 bases). CDR1 and CDR2 from the germline V gene are MNHEY and SVGAGI. This CDR3 has 12 amino acids. The V end was cut by 10 bases, the J end by 6 bases, with 15 bases between. This CDR3 is CATSGGGPEAFF. The CDR3 DNA sequence: TGTGCCACCTCGGGAGGGGGGCCTGAAGCTTTCTTT.

The V and J genes are TRBV9 and TRBJ1-3, with D maybe TRBD1 (6 bases). V was cut by 0 bases and J by 6 bases, with 10 bases left in between. CDR3 length equals 14 residues. The germline V gene encodes CDR1 SGDLS and CDR2 YYNGEE. CDR3 nucleotide sequence: TGTGCCAGCAGCGTAGGAACAGGGACAAACACCATATATTTT. This gives the protein CASSVGTGTNTIYF.

V is TRBV20-1 and J is TRBJ2-1; TRBD2 agrees at 11 bases. The CDR3 runs to 16 residues. The V and J ends lost 3 bases and 3 bases, in that order; junction bases with no gene match: 7. The germline V gene encodes CDR1 DFQATT and CDR2 SNEGSKA (reference sequence). The CDR3 DNA reads TGCAGTGCTAGTCATAGCGGGGGGGCTTTCTACAATGAGCAGTTCTTC. Protein product: CSASHSGGAFYNEQFF.